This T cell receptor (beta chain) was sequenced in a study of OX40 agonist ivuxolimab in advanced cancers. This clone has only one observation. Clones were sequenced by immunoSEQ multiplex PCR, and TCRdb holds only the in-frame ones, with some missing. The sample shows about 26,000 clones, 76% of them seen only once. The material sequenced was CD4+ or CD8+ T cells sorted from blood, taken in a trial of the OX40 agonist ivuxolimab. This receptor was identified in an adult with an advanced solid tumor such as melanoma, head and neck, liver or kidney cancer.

CDR3 DNA sequence: TGTGCCAGTAGTAGGACAGGGTCCCCCTCCTACGAGCAGTACTTC. It is translated as CASSRTGSPSYEQYF. This chain joins TRBV19 and TRBJ2-7, with TRBD1 matching 8 bases. Losses at the gene ends were 4 bases for V and 0 bases for J; bases not matched to a gene: 5. The germline CDR1 and CDR2 sequences are LNHDA and SQIVND (reference sequence). The CDR3 is 15 residues long.